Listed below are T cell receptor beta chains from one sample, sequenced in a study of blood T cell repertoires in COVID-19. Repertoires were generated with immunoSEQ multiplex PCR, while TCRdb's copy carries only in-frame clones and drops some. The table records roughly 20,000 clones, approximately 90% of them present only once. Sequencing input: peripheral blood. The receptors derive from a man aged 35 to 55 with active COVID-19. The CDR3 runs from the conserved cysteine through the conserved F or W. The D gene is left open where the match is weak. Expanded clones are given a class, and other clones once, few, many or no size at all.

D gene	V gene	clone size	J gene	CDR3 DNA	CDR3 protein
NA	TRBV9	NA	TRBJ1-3	TGTGCCAGCAGCCCGTGGCAGGGCCCTGGAAACACCATATATTTT	CASSPWQGPGNTIYF
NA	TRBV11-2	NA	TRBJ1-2	TGTGCCAGCAGCTCCATAAGGAGGGGCGACTATGGCTACACCTTC	CASSSIRRGDYGYTF
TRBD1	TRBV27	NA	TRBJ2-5	TGTGCCAGCAGTATCACAGGGGAGGAGACCCAGTACTTC	CASSITGEETQYF
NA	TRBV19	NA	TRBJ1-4	TGTGCCAGTAGCGCGACAGCAACTAATGAAAAACTGTTTTTT	CASSATATNEKLFF
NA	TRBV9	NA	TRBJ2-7	TGTGCCAGCAGCGTCAGGAGGGACTCCTACGAGCAGTACTTC	CASSVRRDSYEQYF
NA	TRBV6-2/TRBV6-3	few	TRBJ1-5	TGTGCCAGCAGTTACTGGTCAGGGGTCCCCAATCAGCCCCAGCATTTT	CASSYWSGVPNQPQHF
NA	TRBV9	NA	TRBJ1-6	TGTGCCAGCAGCCCCCATGGGGGGGCGAATTCACCCCTCCACTTT	CASSPHGGANSPLHF
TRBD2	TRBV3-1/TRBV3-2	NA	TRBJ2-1	TGTGCCAGCAGTCTAGCGGGACTCTCCTACAATGAGCAGTTCTTC	CASSLAGLSYNEQFF
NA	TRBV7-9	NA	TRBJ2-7	TGTGCCAGCAGCTTAGCTTCGTCAGGGTACTCCTACGAGCAGTACTTC	CASSLASSGYSYEQYF
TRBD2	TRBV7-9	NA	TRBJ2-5	TGTGCCAGCAGTTATTTGACTAGCGGCCAAGAGACCCAGTACTTC	CASSYLTSGQETQYF
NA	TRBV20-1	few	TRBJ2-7	TGCAGTGCTAGTAGGAGGGGACAGCTTGCCTACGAGCAGTACTTC	CSASRRGQLAYEQYF
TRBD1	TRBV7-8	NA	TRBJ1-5	TGTGCCAGCAGCTTAGGTAACTACAGGGGGCGTTTTCTCAATCAGCCCCAGCATTTT	CASSLGNYRGRFLNQPQHF
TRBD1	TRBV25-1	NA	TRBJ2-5	TGTGCCAGCAGTGGACGGGACAGGGGAGTTGGAGAGACCCAGTACTTC	CASSGRDRGVGETQYF
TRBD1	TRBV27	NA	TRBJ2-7	TGTGCCAGCAGTTTTATGGGACAGGTCTACGAGCAGTACTTC	CASSFMGQVYEQYF
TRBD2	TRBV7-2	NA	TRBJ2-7	TGTGCCAGCAGCTTAGGGCGGGAGCTAAACTACGAGCAGTACTTC	CASSLGRELNYEQYF
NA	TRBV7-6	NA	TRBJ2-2	TGTGCCAGCAGCTTAGCGTTTATACAGGGCCGTAACACCGGGGAGCTGTTTTTT	CASSLAFIQGRNTGELFF
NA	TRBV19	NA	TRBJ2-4	TGTGCCAGTAGTACCGCAGGGGAAGCCAAAAACATTCAGTACTTC	CASSTAGEAKNIQYF
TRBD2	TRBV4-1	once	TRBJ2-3	TGCGCCAGCAGCCAAGCTAGCGGACGAAGGGTAGGCCCAGATACGCAGTATTTT	CASSQASGRRVGPDTQYF
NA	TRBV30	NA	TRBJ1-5	TGTGCCTGGACCCAAGGACTGCACAATCAGCCCCAGCATTTT	CAWTQGLHNQPQHF
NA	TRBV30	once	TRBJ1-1	TGTGCCTGGAGTGAATCGACTGAAGCTTTCTTT	CAWSESTEAFF
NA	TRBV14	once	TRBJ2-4	TGTGCCAGCAGCCAAGGTAGAATTCTAGCCAAAAACATTCAGTACTTC	CASSQGRILAKNIQYF
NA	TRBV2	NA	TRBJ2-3	TGTGCCAGCACCTCAGAGCGGGCTCGTGGAGATACGCAGTATTTT	CASTSERARGDTQYF
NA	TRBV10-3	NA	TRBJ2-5	TGTGCCATCAGTGAGTTAGGGAGAGAGACCCAGTACTTC	CAISELGRETQYF
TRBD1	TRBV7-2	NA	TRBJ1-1	TGTGCCAGCAGCGTACAGGGGGCTAGGGGCACTGAAGCTTTCTTT	CASSVQGARGTEAFF
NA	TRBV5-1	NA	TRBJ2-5	TGCGCCAGCAGCTTGGACGGTAGAGAGACCCAGTACTTC	CASSLDGRETQYF
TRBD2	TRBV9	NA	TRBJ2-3	TGTGCCAGCAGCTCCAGACGGGGGGGTCTCGCAGATACGCAGTATTTT	CASSSRRGGLADTQYF
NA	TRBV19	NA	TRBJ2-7	TGTGCCAGTGGGACCGGGAGCCCCTACGAGCAGTACTTC	CASGTGSPYEQYF
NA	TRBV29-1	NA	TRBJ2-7	TGCAGCGTTGAAGTGTCCTGGGAAGGCCATGGACTTTACGAGCAGTACTTC	CSVEVSWEGHGLYEQYF
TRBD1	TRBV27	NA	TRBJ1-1	TGTGCCAGCCGCGGACTGGGACAGAAAGTCGAAGCTTTCTTT	CASRGLGQKVEAFF
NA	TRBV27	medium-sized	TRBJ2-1	TGTGCCAGCAGTTTAAGGGATGGGGGCGATGAGCAGTTCTTC	CASSLRDGGDEQFF
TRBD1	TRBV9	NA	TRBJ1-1	TGTGCCAGCAGCCCTAGACAGGGGTACACTGAAGCTTTCTTT	CASSPRQGYTEAFF
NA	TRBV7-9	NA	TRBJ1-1	TGTGCCAGCAGTACGAGGGCGGAGAACACTGAAGCTTTCTTT	CASSTRAENTEAFF
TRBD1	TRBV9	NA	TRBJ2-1	TGTGCCAGCAGCGACAGGGAAGGGGGCGCCTACAATGAGCAGTTCTTC	CASSDREGGAYNEQFF
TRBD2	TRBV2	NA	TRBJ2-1	TGTGCCAGCAGAGGACTAGCGGGAGGGAGGAGTGAGCAGTTCTTC	CASRGLAGGRSEQFF
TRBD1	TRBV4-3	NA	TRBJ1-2	TGCGCCAGCAGCCAAGTGTACCAGGGGGCTGGCTATGGCTACACCTTC	CASSQVYQGAGYGYTF
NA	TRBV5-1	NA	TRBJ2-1	TGCGCCAGCAGCTCCTATAGCAGGCAGTTCTTC	CASSSYSRQFF
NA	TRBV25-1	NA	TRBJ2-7	TGTGCCAGCAGTGATAGAATGTACGAGCAGTACTTC	CASSDRMYEQYF